A single T cell receptor beta chain is shown here with its context. The record originates from a study of identifying expanded T cells in peripheral blood. The V end was cut by 6 bases, the J end by 4 bases, with 10 bases between. Germline CDR1 reads LNHDA; CDR2 reads SQIVND (reference sequence). The CDR3 covers 13 residues. TCRdb keeps only in-frame clones here, not all; method: immunoSEQ multiplex PCR. The repertoire holds roughly 63,000 clones, with approximately 83% as singletons. Sequenced sample: blood. The V and J genes are TRBV19 and TRBJ1-5, with D possibly TRBD1 on 5 matching bases. The receptor was isolated from a person between 18 and 75 years old in good health. The CDR3 loop is CASRKGRNQPQHF. The DNA of the CDR3 is TGTGCCAGTAGAAAGGGGAGGAATCAGCCCCAGCATTTT.